The T cell receptor beta chain under discussion was sequenced for a study of beta chain features in type 1 diabetes (dated by TCRdb to the late 2010s). About the study as a whole: Mean age, gender distribution, total cell number and subset yield did not differ between patients and healthy donors. Whereas all 28 donors provided naive and central memory subsets, regulatory and stem cell-like memory subsets were isolated from just 8 patients and about 8 healthy donors. In the study, recently diagnosed type 1 diabetes patients and matched healthy donors were compared on the TCRB repertoires of their sorted circulating CD4+ T cell subsets. Across all samples, some 99 million sorted cells were examined, and cell number per subset correlated strongly with RNA yield.

V gives up 0 bases and J gives up 6 bases, and the segment between their germline ends measures 9 bases. From its cysteine to its phenylalanine, the CDR3 spans 14 amino acids. Solely the CDR3 DNA is kept, with 42 bases framed from the first base. CDR1 is given as MNHNY and CDR2 as SVGAGI, both from the germline V gene (reference sequence). The High Capacity cDNA Reverse Transcription Kit was used to reverse transcribe all of the isolated RNA, meaning that expressed TCRB transcripts were what got sequenced. Naive, central memory and regulatory T cell samples underwent deep immunoSEQ sequencing, averaging about 3.57 million total reads per sample. Sorted cells were lysed in RLT buffer and RNA was extracted with DNase-treated RNeasy Micro or Mini kits, depending on cell number. To prevent cross-contamination, each cell subset was processed individually, whereas patient and healthy donor samples were processed jointly. Using the immunoSEQ multiplex PCR, TCRB sequences were amplified from cDNA into 87-bp fragments spanning the CDR3 region. The amplicons were sequenced using the Illumina HiSeq platform. The original methods were these. Synthetic template baselines were used to correct PCR bias computationally, reads within Hamming distance 2 were collapsed together, and singletons that could not be merged were discarded. Reads were aligned against IMGT to assign V, D and J genes, CDR3 length and insertions or deletions at six rearrangement sites. Within each subset, clonotype counts were normalized to sorted cell number, after which true diversity and Gini coefficients were computed with the tcR R package. The overlap coefficient, calculated on TCRB nucleotide sequences, was used to measure repertoire sharing. Out-of-frame TCRB sequences from naive cells were analyzed as a proxy for the pre-selection repertoire. This immuneACCESS table, as held by TCRdb, lists in-frame sequences with V and J called but not all clones. Of the missing ones, under half trace to an unresolved V gene in checked studies; the others have no known cause. V and J calls plus clone size are reproduced from that table; the DNA served to infer D and trimming. The sample has hundreds of thousands of clones on record, more than 9.5% of them singletons. Clones ranked in the top ten supply 0.04% to 0.05% of the sample.

The paper as a whole reports these results and caveats: Because cDNA was sequenced instead of genomic DNA, highly expressing activated cells could be over-represented, though the groups showed no difference in activation or CD3 levels. Naive, central memory and regulatory TCRB repertoires appeared more similar among patients than among healthy donors. PCR might favor shorter templates, but patient and control samples were amplified and corrected together, so any skew would affect both groups equally. A moderate but significant shortening of TCRB CDR3 length was observed in type 1 diabetes patients in all four CD4+ subsets. Fewer insertions and more nucleotide deletions at VDJ recombination sites were observed in patients with type 1 diabetes, implying thymic rearrangement abnormalities. Only small numbers of individuals were included in the HLA sub-analyses, which left unresolved whether HLA type had any influence on TCRB rearrangement.

Points on this clone: It has no known antigen specificity. No per-base quality is available; no much larger clone lies one base away.

Each donor gave one peripheral blood draw, about 100 mL on average, collected into heparinised tubes. A BD FACSAria II was used to sort naive, central memory, regulatory and stem cell-like memory CD4+ T cells with a panel that included CD45RO, CCR7, CD25, CD127, CD95 and CD27. Every sorted population had a purity above 95%. PBMCs were separated immediately by Lymphoprep density gradient centrifugation and were stained directly, without being cultured. To minimize batch effects, samples were stained and sorted in pairs, one healthy donor with one patient per experiment. The chain couples TRBV6-6 to TRBJ2-4, with an unclear D gene assignment. Sequencing input: naive CD4+ T cells from blood. Sample cell subset or site, as interpreted from the label and publication: true naive CD4+ T cells. The TCR was taken from a woman between 18 and 29 years old in good health. The sequenced DNA is TGTGCCAGCAGTTACTCCTCTAACCTAAACATTCAGTACTTC. The encoded protein is CASSYSSNLNIQYF.